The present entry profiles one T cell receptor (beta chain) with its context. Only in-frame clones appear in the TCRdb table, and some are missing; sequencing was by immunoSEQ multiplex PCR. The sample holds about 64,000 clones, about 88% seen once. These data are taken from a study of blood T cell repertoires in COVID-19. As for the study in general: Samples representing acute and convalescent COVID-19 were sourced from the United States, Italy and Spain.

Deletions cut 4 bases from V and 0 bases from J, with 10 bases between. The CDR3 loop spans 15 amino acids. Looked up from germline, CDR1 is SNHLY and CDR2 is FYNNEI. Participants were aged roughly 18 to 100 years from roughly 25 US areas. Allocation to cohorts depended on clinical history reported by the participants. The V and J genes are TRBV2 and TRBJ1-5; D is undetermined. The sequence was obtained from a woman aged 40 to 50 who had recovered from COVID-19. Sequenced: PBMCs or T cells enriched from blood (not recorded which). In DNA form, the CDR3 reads TGTGCCAGCAGTGCAACAGTTTATAGCAATCAGCCCCAGCATTTT. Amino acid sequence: CASSATVYSNQPQHF.